The rows below give T cell receptor beta chains drawn from one sample of a study of regulatory T cells in long-lasting Graves disease. TCRdb reanalysed the multiplex PCR reads using MiXCR and keeps one entry per CDR3 protein. The data show about 420,000 distinct CDR3 sequences, about a sixth seen once. The sample also formed part of further work on T cells in Graves' hyperthyroidism and ophthalmopathy.

Specimen: peripheral blood mononuclear cells (PBMCs), collected at new diagnosis, from a patient treated with antithyroid drugs. These receptors came from a woman under 30 with Graves disease. Both conserved end residues are part of each CDR3. The D gene is left open where the match is weak. Only some rows state a clone size, as once, few, many or a class for expanded clones.

V gene: TRBV5-1; D gene: TRBD1; J gene: TRBJ2-2; clone size: -; CDR3 DNA: TGCGCCAGCAGGAGAACAGGGGAGAACACCGGGGAGCTGTTTTTT; CDR3 protein: CASRRTGENTGELFF
V gene: TRBV30; D gene: -; J gene: TRBJ1-4; clone size: many; CDR3 DNA: TGTGCCTGGAGTGGAGGAGTAAATGAAAAACTGTTTTTT; CDR3 protein: CAWSGGVNEKLFF
V gene: TRBV19; D gene: -; J gene: TRBJ2-4; clone size: -; CDR3 DNA: TGTGCCAGTAGTCTTCAAAGATTGGCAGATCAGTACTTC; CDR3 protein: CASSLQRLADQYF
V gene: TRBV30; D gene: TRBD1; J gene: TRBJ2-2; clone size: few; CDR3 DNA: TGTGCCTGGAGAAGGGACAGGGGGTACACCGGGGAGCTGTTTTTT; CDR3 protein: CAWRRDRGYTGELFF
V gene: TRBV19; D gene: -; J gene: TRBJ1-5; clone size: -; CDR3 DNA: TGTGCCAGTAAAAAGGGCCAAAGACGTCAGCCCCAGCATTTT; CDR3 protein: CASKKGQRRQPQHF
V gene: TRBV5-4; D gene: TRBD2; J gene: TRBJ2-4; clone size: few; CDR3 DNA: TGTGCCAGCAGCCCCACTCCGGGGGGAGACATTCAGTACTTC; CDR3 protein: CASSPTPGGDIQYF
V gene: TRBV3-1; D gene: -; J gene: TRBJ1-1; clone size: -; CDR3 DNA: TGTGCCAGCAGCCAAGGCACAGGGAGAGGCACTGAAGCTTTCTTT; CDR3 protein: CASSQGTGRGTEAFF
V gene: TRBV7-3; D gene: TRBD2; J gene: TRBJ2-1; clone size: many; CDR3 DNA: TGTGCCAGCAGCTACGGAGGGCTAGCGGACCACTACAATGAGCAGTTCTTC; CDR3 protein: CASSYGGLADHYNEQFF
V gene: TRBV5-1; D gene: -; J gene: TRBJ1-1; clone size: many; CDR3 DNA: TGCGCCAGCAGCTTTCCGGGAGCTGAAGCTTTCTTT; CDR3 protein: CASSFPGAEAFF
V gene: TRBV15; D gene: -; J gene: TRBJ1-5; clone size: -; CDR3 DNA: TGTGCCACCAGCAGAGATGGGGGTCAGCCCCAGCATTTT; CDR3 protein: CATSRDGGQPQHF
V gene: TRBV6-2/TRBV6-3; D gene: -; J gene: TRBJ2-2; clone size: few; CDR3 DNA: TGTGCCAGCAGTTACGGAAGAGGGGTTGGGGAGCTGTTTTTT; CDR3 protein: CASSYGRGVGELFF
V gene: TRBV5-1; D gene: -; J gene: TRBJ2-7; clone size: many; CDR3 DNA: TGCGCCAGCAGCTTGTTAGGGACGGGGAGCAACGAGCAGTACTTC; CDR3 protein: CASSLLGTGSNEQYF
V gene: TRBV20-1; D gene: -; J gene: TRBJ2-3; clone size: many; CDR3 DNA: TGCAGTGCTAGAGACTCGACTAGCACAGATACGCAGTATTTT; CDR3 protein: CSARDSTSTDTQYF
V gene: TRBV6-1; D gene: TRBD2; J gene: TRBJ2-7; clone size: many; CDR3 DNA: TGTGCCAGCAGCCGAATTGAGACTAGCGGTAGCTCCTACGAGCAGTACTTC; CDR3 protein: CASSRIETSGSSYEQYF
V gene: TRBV4-1; D gene: TRBD2; J gene: TRBJ2-1; clone size: -; CDR3 DNA: TGCGCCAGCAGCCAACCCCTAGCGGGAGGTCGGCTGTTCTTC; CDR3 protein: CASSQPLAGGRLFF
V gene: TRBV20-1; D gene: TRBD1; J gene: TRBJ2-1; clone size: many; CDR3 DNA: TGCAGTGCTAGAGGGCCCGGGACAGGGAGTGTCAATGAGCAGTTCTTC; CDR3 protein: CSARGPGTGSVNEQFF
V gene: TRBV29-1; D gene: TRBD1; J gene: TRBJ2-7; clone size: many; CDR3 DNA: TGCAGCATCGGACAGGGTCGCTCCTACGAGCAGTACTTC; CDR3 protein: CSIGQGRSYEQYF
V gene: TRBV28; D gene: -; J gene: TRBJ1-1; clone size: many; CDR3 DNA: TGTGCCAGCAGTAACGGAATCCCGAACACTGAAGCTTTCTTT; CDR3 protein: CASSNGIPNTEAFF
V gene: TRBV5-6; D gene: -; J gene: TRBJ1-2; clone size: -; CDR3 DNA: TGTGCCAGCAGCTTTGCCGGGACTCAGGACTATGGCTACACCTTC; CDR3 protein: CASSFAGTQDYGYTF
V gene: TRBV6-1; D gene: -; J gene: TRBJ1-6; clone size: many; CDR3 DNA: TGTGCCAGCAGAGGCCCACACGGAAGCTCCTATAATTCACCCCTCCACTTT; CDR3 protein: CASRGPHGSSYNSPLHF
V gene: TRBV2; D gene: -; J gene: TRBJ2-5; clone size: many; CDR3 DNA: TGTGCCAGCAGGGCGGCTGGAGAGACCCAGTACTTC; CDR3 protein: CASRAAGETQYF
V gene: TRBV7-3; D gene: TRBD2; J gene: TRBJ2-3; clone size: many; CDR3 DNA: TGTGCCAGCAGCCCCGGGAGGGACACAGATACGCAGTATTTT; CDR3 protein: CASSPGRDTDTQYF
V gene: TRBV6-2/TRBV6-3; D gene: TRBD1; J gene: TRBJ1-2; clone size: many; CDR3 DNA: TGTGCCAGCAGTTACGAGACAGGGAGTGGCTACACCTTC; CDR3 protein: CASSYETGSGYTF
V gene: TRBV29-1; D gene: -; J gene: TRBJ2-1; clone size: many; CDR3 DNA: TGCAGCGTTGGGGGAGCGGCAGGGAGGGACATGAGCTCCTACAATGAGCAGTTCTTC; CDR3 protein: CSVGGAAGRDMSSYNEQFF
V gene: TRBV10-3; D gene: -; J gene: TRBJ2-5; clone size: many; CDR3 DNA: TGTGCCAGCACAGGCTATGGGGAGACCCAGTACTTC; CDR3 protein: CASTGYGETQYF
V gene: TRBV7-3; D gene: TRBD2; J gene: TRBJ2-7; clone size: many; CDR3 DNA: TGTGCCAGCAGCTTAAGCCGGACTAGCGGCTACGAGCAGTACTTC; CDR3 protein: CASSLSRTSGYEQYF
V gene: TRBV27; D gene: -; J gene: TRBJ2-3; clone size: few; CDR3 DNA: TGTGCCAGCAGCCGGGGAGGTGGCGGGGGCACAGATACGCAGTATTTT; CDR3 protein: CASSRGGGGGTDTQYF
V gene: TRBV7-9; D gene: -; J gene: TRBJ2-7; clone size: -; CDR3 DNA: TGTGCCAGCAGCTTAAATGTGGGCCACGAGCAGTACTTC; CDR3 protein: CASSLNVGHEQYF
V gene: TRBV28; D gene: -; J gene: TRBJ2-4; clone size: -; CDR3 DNA: TGTGCCAGCACTGTCGGTGGGACAGCCAAAAACATTCAGTACTTC; CDR3 protein: CASTVGGTAKNIQYF
V gene: TRBV29-1; D gene: -; J gene: TRBJ1-2; clone size: few; CDR3 DNA: TGCAGCGTTGAAGTGGGGATTTTAGGCTACACCTTC; CDR3 protein: CSVEVGILGYTF
V gene: TRBV28; D gene: -; J gene: TRBJ1-1; clone size: many; CDR3 DNA: TGTGCCAGCAGTTTTTTAGCGGGTCGGGGCAACACTGAAGCTTTCTTT; CDR3 protein: CASSFLAGRGNTEAFF
V gene: TRBV29-1; D gene: TRBD2; J gene: TRBJ2-1; clone size: few; CDR3 DNA: TGCAGCGTTGAAGGATTCAAAGGACTAGCCCCTGGGGGTGAGCAGTTCTTC; CDR3 protein: CSVEGFKGLAPGGEQFF
V gene: TRBV15; D gene: -; J gene: TRBJ1-1; clone size: many; CDR3 DNA: TGTGCCACCAGCAGAGATGGTTGGGGGAACACTGAAGCTTTCTTT; CDR3 protein: CATSRDGWGNTEAFF
V gene: TRBV29-1; D gene: -; J gene: TRBJ1-1; clone size: many; CDR3 DNA: TGCAGCGCTGTAACCCCAAGAAACACTGAAGCTTTCTTT; CDR3 protein: CSAVTPRNTEAFF
V gene: TRBV28; D gene: -; J gene: TRBJ2-5; clone size: many; CDR3 DNA: TGTGCCAGCAGGACATATTGGGGACAAGAGACCCAGTACTTC; CDR3 protein: CASRTYWGQETQYF
V gene: TRBV6-5; D gene: TRBD1; J gene: TRBJ2-1; clone size: -; CDR3 DNA: TGTGCCAGCAGTTACTCGGCGACAGGGGTCTATGAGCAGTTCTTC; CDR3 protein: CASSYSATGVYEQFF
V gene: TRBV2; D gene: TRBD1; J gene: TRBJ2-2; clone size: many; CDR3 DNA: TGTGCCGGGGGGACAGGGGTCACCGGGGAGCTGTTTTTT; CDR3 protein: CAGGTGVTGELFF
V gene: TRBV30; D gene: -; J gene: TRBJ1-2; clone size: -; CDR3 DNA: TGTGCCTGGAGTGTACTGTGGGGGGCCTCTGGCTACACCTTC; CDR3 protein: CAWSVLWGASGYTF
V gene: TRBV20-1; D gene: TRBD2; J gene: TRBJ2-3; clone size: many; CDR3 DNA: TGCAGTGCTAGAGTGAACGGACTAGCGGGAGGAGGAGGCACAGATACGCAGTATTTT; CDR3 protein: CSARVNGLAGGGGTDTQYF
V gene: TRBV27; D gene: -; J gene: TRBJ1-3; clone size: -; CDR3 DNA: TGTGGCAGCAGTCCCATGGGGTTCCTTCCCTCTGGAAACACCATATATTTT; CDR3 protein: CGSSPMGFLPSGNTIYF
V gene: TRBV20-1; D gene: -; J gene: TRBJ1-5; clone size: -; CDR3 DNA: TGCAGTGCTAGGAGTGGGAGAAACGCGAATAGCAATCAGCCCCAGCATTTT; CDR3 protein: CSARSGRNANSNQPQHF
V gene: TRBV28; D gene: -; J gene: TRBJ2-7; clone size: many; CDR3 DNA: TGTGCCAGCAGGCCCTATCTTGGGGGGACCTACGAGCAGTACTTC; CDR3 protein: CASRPYLGGTYEQYF
V gene: TRBV5-1; D gene: TRBD2; J gene: TRBJ2-1; clone size: many; CDR3 DNA: TGCGCCAGCACCCTAGCGGGAGGGCCTATCGATGAGCAGTTCTTC; CDR3 protein: CASTLAGGPIDEQFF
V gene: TRBV30; D gene: -; J gene: TRBJ1-2; clone size: -; CDR3 DNA: TGTGCCTGGAGCCACACACTCTATGGCTACACCTTC; CDR3 protein: CAWSHTLYGYTF
V gene: TRBV6-5; D gene: -; J gene: TRBJ2-1; clone size: -; CDR3 DNA: TGTGCCAGCAGTTGGGTGCCCGCGGGCAATGAGCAGTTCTTC; CDR3 protein: CASSWVPAGNEQFF
V gene: TRBV7-2; D gene: TRBD1; J gene: TRBJ2-5; clone size: -; CDR3 DNA: TGTGCCAGCAGCTTTGACAGGGCGGAGACCCAGTACTTC; CDR3 protein: CASSFDRAETQYF
V gene: TRBV27; D gene: -; J gene: TRBJ1-1; clone size: few; CDR3 DNA: TGTGCCAGCAGTCGATTCACAGGCACTGAAGCTTTCTTT; CDR3 protein: CASSRFTGTEAFF
V gene: TRBV25-1; D gene: -; J gene: TRBJ2-2; clone size: -; CDR3 DNA: TGTGCCAGCAGAAAGGAGTTCGGGGAGCTGTTTTTT; CDR3 protein: CASRKEFGELFF
V gene: TRBV5-1; D gene: -; J gene: TRBJ1-5; clone size: many; CDR3 DNA: TGCGCCAGCAGCTTGGAGGGAGGCAGCAATCAGCCCCAGCATTTT; CDR3 protein: CASSLEGGSNQPQHF
V gene: TRBV6-5; D gene: -; J gene: TRBJ2-5; clone size: many; CDR3 DNA: TGTGCCAGCAGTTACTCGGGTCGATCTCTGGAGACCCAGTACTTC; CDR3 protein: CASSYSGRSLETQYF
V gene: TRBV6-5; D gene: TRBD2; J gene: TRBJ2-2; clone size: few; CDR3 DNA: TGTGCCAGCGGTTTAGCGGGAGGGTATACCGGGGAGCTGTTTTTT; CDR3 protein: CASGLAGGYTGELFF
V gene: TRBV7-8; D gene: -; J gene: TRBJ2-7; clone size: few; CDR3 DNA: TGTGCCAGCAGGGTTTCTGGTTACGAGCAGTACTTC; CDR3 protein: CASRVSGYEQYF
V gene: TRBV20-1; D gene: TRBD1; J gene: TRBJ2-1; clone size: few; CDR3 DNA: TGCAGTGCCAACCCGGACAGGGGGCTCTACAATGAGCAGTTCTTC; CDR3 protein: CSANPDRGLYNEQFF
V gene: TRBV20-1; D gene: -; J gene: TRBJ2-7; clone size: -; CDR3 DNA: TGCAGTGCTAGAATGTCGAACTACGAGCAGTACTTC; CDR3 protein: CSARMSNYEQYF
V gene: TRBV5-1; D gene: -; J gene: TRBJ2-5; clone size: few; CDR3 DNA: TGCGCCAGCAGCCTCAAACCCGAGACCCAGTACTTC; CDR3 protein: CASSLKPETQYF